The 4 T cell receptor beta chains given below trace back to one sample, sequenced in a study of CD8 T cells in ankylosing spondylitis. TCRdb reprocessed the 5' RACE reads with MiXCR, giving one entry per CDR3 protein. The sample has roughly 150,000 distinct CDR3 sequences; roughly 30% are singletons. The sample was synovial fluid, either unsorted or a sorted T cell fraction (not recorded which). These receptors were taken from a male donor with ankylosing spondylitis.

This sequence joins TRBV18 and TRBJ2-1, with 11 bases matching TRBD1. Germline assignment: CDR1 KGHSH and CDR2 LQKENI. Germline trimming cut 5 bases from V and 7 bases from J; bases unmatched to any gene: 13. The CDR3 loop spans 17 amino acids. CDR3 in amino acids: CASSGSDRGRGVNEQFF. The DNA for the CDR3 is TGTGCCAGCTCAGGATCGGACAGGGGGCGTGGTGTGAATGAGCAGTTCTTC.

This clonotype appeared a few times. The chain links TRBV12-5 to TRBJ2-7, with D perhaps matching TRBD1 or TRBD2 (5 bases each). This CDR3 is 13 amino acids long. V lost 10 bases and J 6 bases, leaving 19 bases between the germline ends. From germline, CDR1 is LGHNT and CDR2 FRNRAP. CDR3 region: CAIYVGTPLEQYF. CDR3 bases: TGTGCTATCTATGTCGGGACCCCCCTCGAGCAGTACTTC.

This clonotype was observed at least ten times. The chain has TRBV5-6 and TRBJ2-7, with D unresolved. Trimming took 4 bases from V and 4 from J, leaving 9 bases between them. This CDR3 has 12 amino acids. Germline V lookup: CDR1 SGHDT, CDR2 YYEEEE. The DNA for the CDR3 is TGTGCCAGCAGCACATCAGGTTACGAGCAGTACTTC. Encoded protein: CASSTSGYEQYF.

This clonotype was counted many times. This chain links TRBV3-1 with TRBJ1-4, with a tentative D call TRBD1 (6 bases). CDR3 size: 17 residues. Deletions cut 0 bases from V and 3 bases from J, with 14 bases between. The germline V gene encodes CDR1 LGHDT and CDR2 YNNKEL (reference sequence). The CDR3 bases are TGTGCCAGCAGCCAAGATGGAGGGGGTCGCTCTAATGAAAAACTGTTTTTT. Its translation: CASSQDGGGRSNEKLFF.